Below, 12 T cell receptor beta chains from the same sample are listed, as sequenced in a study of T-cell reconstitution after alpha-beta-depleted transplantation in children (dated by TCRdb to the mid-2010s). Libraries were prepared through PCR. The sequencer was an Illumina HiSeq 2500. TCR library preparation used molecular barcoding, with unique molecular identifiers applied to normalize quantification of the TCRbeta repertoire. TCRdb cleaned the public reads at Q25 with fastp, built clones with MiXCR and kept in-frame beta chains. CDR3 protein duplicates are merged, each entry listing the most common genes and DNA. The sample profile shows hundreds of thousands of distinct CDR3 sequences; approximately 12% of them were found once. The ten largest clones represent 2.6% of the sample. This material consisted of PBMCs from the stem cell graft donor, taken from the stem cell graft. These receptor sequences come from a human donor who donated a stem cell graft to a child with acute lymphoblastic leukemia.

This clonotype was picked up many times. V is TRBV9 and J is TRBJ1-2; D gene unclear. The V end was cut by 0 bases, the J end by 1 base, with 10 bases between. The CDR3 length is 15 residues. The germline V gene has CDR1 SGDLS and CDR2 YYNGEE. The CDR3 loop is CASSVGGRINYGYTF. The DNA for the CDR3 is TGTGCCAGCAGCGTAGGAGGCAGGATTAACTATGGCTACACCTTC.

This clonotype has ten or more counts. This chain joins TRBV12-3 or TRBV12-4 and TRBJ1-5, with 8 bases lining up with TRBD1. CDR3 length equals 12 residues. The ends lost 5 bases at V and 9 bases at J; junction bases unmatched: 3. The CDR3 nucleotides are TGTGCCAGCAGTAGAGGGACAGGGCCCCAGCATTTT. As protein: CASSRGTGPQHF.

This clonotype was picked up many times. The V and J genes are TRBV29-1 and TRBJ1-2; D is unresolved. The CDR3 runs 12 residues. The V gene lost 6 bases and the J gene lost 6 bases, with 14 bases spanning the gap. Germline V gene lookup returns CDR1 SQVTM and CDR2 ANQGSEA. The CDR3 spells CSVANSPDGYTF. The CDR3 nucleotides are TGCAGCGTGGCAAACTCCCCCGATGGCTACACCTTC.

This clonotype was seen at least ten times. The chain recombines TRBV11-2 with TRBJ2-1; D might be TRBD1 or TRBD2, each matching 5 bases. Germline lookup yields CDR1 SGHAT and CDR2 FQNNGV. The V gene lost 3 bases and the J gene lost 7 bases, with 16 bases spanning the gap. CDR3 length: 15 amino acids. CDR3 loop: CASSLRYGARNEQFF. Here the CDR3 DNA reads TGTGCCAGCAGCTTGAGATACGGGGCGAGGAATGAGCAGTTCTTC. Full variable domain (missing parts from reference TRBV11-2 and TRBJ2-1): EAGVAQSPRYKIIEKRQSVAFWCNPISGHATLYWYQQILGQGPKLLIQFQNNGVVDDSQLPKDRFSAERLKGVDSTLKIQPAKLEDSAVYLCASSLRYGARNEQFFGPGTRLTVL.

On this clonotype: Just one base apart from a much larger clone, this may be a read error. CDR3 in amino acids: CASRWGAGVVYEQFF. CDR3 DNA sequence: TGTGCCAGCCGCTGGGGGGCGGGGGTCGTTTATGAGCAGTTCTTC. This sequence joins TRBV5-5 and TRBJ2-1, with D perhaps matching TRBD2 (7 bases). There are 15 residues in the CDR3. The germline V and J ends were trimmed by 7 bases and 8 bases, with 22 bases remaining between them. Germline CDR1 reads SGHKS; CDR2 reads YYEKEE (reference sequence).

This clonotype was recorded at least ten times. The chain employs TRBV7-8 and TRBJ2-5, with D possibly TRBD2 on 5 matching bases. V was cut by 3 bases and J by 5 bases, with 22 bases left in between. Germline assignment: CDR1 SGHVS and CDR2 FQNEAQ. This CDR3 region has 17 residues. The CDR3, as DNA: TGTGCCAGCAGCTTCCTCCAGCGGCTTGGTCCCGGGGAGACCCAGTACTTC. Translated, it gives CASSFLQRLGPGETQYF.

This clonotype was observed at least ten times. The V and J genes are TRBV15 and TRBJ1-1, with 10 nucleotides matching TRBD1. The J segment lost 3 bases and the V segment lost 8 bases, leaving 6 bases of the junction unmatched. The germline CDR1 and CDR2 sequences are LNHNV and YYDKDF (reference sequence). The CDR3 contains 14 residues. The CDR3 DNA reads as TGTGCCACCGGGACAGGGGTCACGGACACTGAAGCTTTCTTT. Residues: CATGTGVTDTEAFF. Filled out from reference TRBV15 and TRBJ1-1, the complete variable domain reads DAMVIQNPRYQVTQFGKPVTLSCSQTLNHNVMYWYQQKSSQAPKLLFHYYDKDFNNEADTPDNFQSRRPNTSFCFLDIRSPGLGDTAMYLCATGTGVTDTEAFFGQGTRLTVV.

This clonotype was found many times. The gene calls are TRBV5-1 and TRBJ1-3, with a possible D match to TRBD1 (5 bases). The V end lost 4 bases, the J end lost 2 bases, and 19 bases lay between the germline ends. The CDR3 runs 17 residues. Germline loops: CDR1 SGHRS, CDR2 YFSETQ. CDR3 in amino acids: CASSTVPSGTTGNTIYF. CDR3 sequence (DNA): TGCGCCAGCAGCACCGTACCCTCCGGGACCACTGGAAACACCATATATTTT. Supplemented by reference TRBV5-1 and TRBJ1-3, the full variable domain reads KAGVTQTPRYLIKTRGQQVTLSCSPISGHRSVSWYQQTPGQGLQFLFEYFSETQRNKGNFPGRFSGRQFSNSRSEMNVSTLELGDSALYLCASSTVPSGTTGNTIYFGEGSWLTVV.

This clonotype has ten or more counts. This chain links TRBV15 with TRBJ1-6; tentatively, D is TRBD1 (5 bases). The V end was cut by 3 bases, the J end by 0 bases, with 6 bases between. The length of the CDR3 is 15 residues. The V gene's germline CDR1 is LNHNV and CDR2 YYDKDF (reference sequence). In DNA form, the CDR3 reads TGTGCCACCAGCAGCAGGGTCTCCTATAATTCACCCCTCCACTTT. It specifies CATSSRVSYNSPLHF. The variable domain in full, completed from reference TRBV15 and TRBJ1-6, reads DAMVIQNPRYQVTQFGKPVTLSCSQTLNHNVMYWYQQKSSQAPKLLFHYYDKDFNNEADTPDNFQSRRPNTSFCFLDIRSPGLGDTAMYLCATSSRVSYNSPLHFGNGTRLTVT.

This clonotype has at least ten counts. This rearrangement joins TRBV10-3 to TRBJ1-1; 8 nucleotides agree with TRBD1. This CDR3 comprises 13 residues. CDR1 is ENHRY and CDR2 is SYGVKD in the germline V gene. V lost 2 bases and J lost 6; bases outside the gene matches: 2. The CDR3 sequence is CAISEAGGSEAFF. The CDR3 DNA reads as TGTGCCATCAGTGAGGCAGGGGGCTCTGAAGCTTTCTTT.

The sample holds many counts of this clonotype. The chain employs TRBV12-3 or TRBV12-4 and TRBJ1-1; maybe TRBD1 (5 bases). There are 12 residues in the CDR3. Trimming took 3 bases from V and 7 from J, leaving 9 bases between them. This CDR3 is CASSFLGLEAFF. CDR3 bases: TGTGCCAGCAGTTTTTTGGGACTTGAAGCTTTCTTT.

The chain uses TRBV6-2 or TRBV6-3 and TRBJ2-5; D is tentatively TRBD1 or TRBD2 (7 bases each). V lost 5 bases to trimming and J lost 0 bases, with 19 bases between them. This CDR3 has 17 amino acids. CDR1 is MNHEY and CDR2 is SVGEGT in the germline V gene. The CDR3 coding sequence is TGTGCCAGCAGTGCCGACAGGGACTACCAGTACCAAGAGACCCAGTACTTC. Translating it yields CASSADRDYQYQETQYF.